The 28 T cell receptor beta chains reported below all come from one sample, sequenced in a study of blood T cells in healthy people across ages. Then a second PCR, running about 6 to 12 cycles, was carried out with a sample-barcoded 5' primer and a J-beta primer mix. MiXCR was run by TCRdb on the 5' RACE reads, yielding one entry per CDR3 protein. The sample contains around 940,000 distinct CDR3 sequences, approximately 50% of which appear only once. Sequenced material: blood. The receptors were sampled from a woman in her sixties or seventies in good health.

This chain joins TRBV6-2 or TRBV6-3 and TRBJ2-5, with TRBD1 identical over 7 bases. The better agreement between TRBJ2-7 and the DNA end casts doubt on the J call. Germline CDR1 and CDR2: MNHEY and SVGEGT. The CDR3 has 19 residues. This chain's CDR3 is CASSFGGPVQTGKAYEQYF. The DNA for the CDR3 is TGTGCCAGCAGTTTTGGGGGACCGGTACAGACAGGGAAGGCCTACGAGCAGTACTTC.

This chain connects TRBV29-1 to TRBJ2-7; D ambiguous. V shed 3 bases and J shed 5 bases, with 14 bases lying between them. The CDR3 runs 13 residues. Germline-derived CDR1 and CDR2 are SQVTM and ANQGSEA. The CDR3 sequence: CSVDGGFLHEQYF. DNA of the CDR3: TGCAGCGTTGACGGTGGATTTCTGCACGAGCAGTACTTC.

The rearrangement joins TRBV11-2 to TRBJ2-3; 9 nucleotides align to TRBD2. The CDR3 spans 18 residues. With 5 bases clipped from V and 4 bases from J, the junction kept 16 bases outside the gene matches. Germline-derived CDR1 and CDR2 are SGHAT and FQNNGV. The CDR3, as DNA: TGTGCCAGCAGCCCCAACGCGGGAGGGCCAGGTCTCGCAGATACGCAGTATTTT. Its protein is CASSPNAGGPGLADTQYF.

The chain has TRBV2 and TRBJ2-7; TRBD2 agrees at 10 bases. There are 15 residues in the CDR3. After removal of 1 base from V and 7 bases from J, the junction contained 7 bases not matched to a gene. Germline loops: CDR1 SNHLY, CDR2 FYNNEI. The CDR3 region has the DNA TGTGCCAGCAGTGAAGTAGCGGGAGGTTATGGGGAGCAGTACTTC. It specifies CASSEVAGGYGEQYF.

This clonotype has more than one count but fewer than ten. V is TRBV7-2 and J is TRBJ2-2, with D tentatively TRBD2 (6 bases). CDR1 is SGHTA, CDR2 FQGNSA, per germline. The CDR3 runs to 15 residues. V lost 4 bases and J 6 bases, leaving 15 bases between the germline ends. The CDR3 protein is CASSSSTSRAGELFF. The CDR3 DNA reads TGTGCCAGCAGCTCGAGTACTAGCAGGGCCGGGGAGCTGTTTTTT.

This clonotype was seen a few times. V usage is TRBV5-1 and J usage is TRBJ2-6, with 7 bases fitting TRBD2. With 4 bases clipped from V and 0 bases from J, the junction kept 7 bases outside the gene matches. Germline V gene lookup returns CDR1 SGHRS and CDR2 YFSETQ. This CDR3 has 17 residues. As DNA, the CDR3 is TGCGCCAGCAGCACCCTTAGCGGGTTCTCTGGGGCCAACGTCCTGACTTTC. It encodes CASSTLSGFSGANVLTF.

This chain connects TRBV6-5 to TRBJ2-2; 7 bases line up with TRBD1. Germline V gene lookup returns CDR1 MNHEY and CDR2 SVGAGI. This CDR3 is built from 16 residues. Trimming took 2 bases from V and 4 from J; bases not matched to a gene: 7. CDR3 residues: CASSYIDRVRTGELFF. The CDR3 DNA reads TGTGCCAGCAGTTACATCGACAGGGTTCGCACCGGGGAGCTGTTTTTT.

This chain joins TRBV19 and TRBJ2-1; D perhaps matches TRBD1 (6 bases). CDR3 length: 14 amino acids. Germline V CDR1 and CDR2: LNHDA, SQIVND (reference sequence). With 5 bases removed from V and 9 bases from J, the gap between germline ends came to 17 bases. CDR3 nucleotides: TGTGCCAGTAGTGTCCAACAGGGTGGGACTGAGCAGTTCTTC. Protein product: CASSVQQGGTEQFF.

This clonotype has more than one count but fewer than ten. A much larger clonotype is one base distant, so this may be a read error. J is TRBJ2-5 and V is TRBV9, with D uncertain. Per the germline V gene, CDR1 is SGDLS and CDR2 is YYNGEE. The CDR3 contains 12 residues. V gave up 3 bases and J gave up 11 bases, with 14 bases separating them. The CDR3 nucleotides read TGTGCCAGCAGCGGATCTAATTCTGAGCAGTACTTC. Translation gives CASSGSNSEQYF.

The table lists this clonotype with many counts. The chain has TRBV27 and TRBJ2-7, with D perhaps matching TRBD1 (5 bases). Germline V gives CDR1 MNHEY, CDR2 SMNVEV (reference sequence). V lost 5 bases to trimming and J lost 0 bases, with 8 bases between them. The CDR3 is 13 amino acids. CDR3 protein: CASSRGVSYEQYF. Here the CDR3 DNA reads TGTGCCAGCAGTAGGGGTGTCTCCTACGAGCAGTACTTC.

The rearrangement joins TRBV7-3 to TRBJ2-3; D is unclear. There are 15 residues in the CDR3. The ends were cut back, 5 bases at V and 8 bases at J, with 20 bases in the middle. Germline V gene data show CDR1 as SGHTA and CDR2 as FQGTGA. Written as DNA, the CDR3 is TGTGCCAGCAGCCCCGGAGACTCTGCCCGGGCTACGCAGTATTTT. This gives the protein CASSPGDSARATQYF.

The chain links TRBV25-1 to TRBJ2-7; 7 bases are shared with TRBD2. CDR1 and CDR2 from the germline V gene are MGHDK and SYGVNS. V shed 3 bases and J 1 base; nucleotides not matched to a gene: 3. CDR3 length: 14 residues. The CDR3 nucleotides read TGTGCCAGCAGTGAGCCCGGGAGGTCCTACGAGCAGTACTTC. It is translated as CASSEPGRSYEQYF.

The gene calls are TRBV20-1 and TRBJ2-1, with unresolved D. The length of the CDR3 is 18 residues. The V end was cut by 0 bases, the J end by 0 bases, with 18 bases between. Germline values: CDR1 DFQATT, CDR2 SNEGSKA (reference sequence). The CDR3 region has the DNA TGCAGTGCTAGAGATCTAATAGGAGCTTCTAGCTCCTACAATGAGCAGTTCTTC. Its translation is CSARDLIGASSSYNEQFF.

This clonotype was counted a few times. V and J are TRBV11-2 and TRBJ2-1; D remains ambiguous. Germline V CDR1 and CDR2: SGHAT, FQNNGV. V was cut by 1 base and J by 2 bases, with 6 bases left in between. The CDR3 loop spans 14 amino acids. The chain's CDR3 is CASSLAYTYNEQFF. In nucleotides, the CDR3 is TGTGCCAGCAGCTTAGCATATACCTACAATGAGCAGTTCTTC.

The chain uses TRBV6-2 or TRBV6-3 and TRBJ2-1; 9 bases line up with TRBD1. Trimming at V came to 2 bases and at J to 8 bases, leaving 7 bases not matched to a gene. Germline V gene lookup returns CDR1 MNHEY and CDR2 SVGEGT. This CDR3 is 15 amino acids long. The DNA for the CDR3 is TGTGCCAGCAGTTACGGCGGGACAGGGTCGCATGAGCAGTTCTTC. Amino acids: CASSYGGTGSHEQFF.

V is TRBV20-1 and J is TRBJ2-3; TRBD2 agrees at 12 bases. V trimming: 6 bases; J trimming: 4 bases; junction bases outside the gene matches: 17. Germline CDR1 and CDR2: DFQATT and SNEGSKA (reference sequence). There are 18 residues in the CDR3. The CDR3 protein is CSAQVSASGRALADTQYF. DNA for the CDR3: TGCAGTGCCCAAGTGTCGGCTAGCGGGAGGGCCTTGGCAGATACGCAGTATTTT.

This clonotype has only a few counts. V usage is TRBV4-1 and J usage is TRBJ1-4, with unresolved D. From germline, CDR1 is MGHRA and CDR2 YSYEKL. The CDR3 length is 15 residues. The germline V and J ends were trimmed by 4 bases and 0 bases, with 9 bases remaining between them. CDR3 sequence reads: CASSRFATTNEKLFF. The DNA of the CDR3 is TGCGCCAGCAGCCGGTTTGCAACAACTAATGAAAAACTGTTTTTT.

DNA for the CDR3: TGTGCCAGCAGCTTGGGTTCCGCGGGGGCCCAGTACTTC. It specifies CASSLGSAGAQYF. This rearrangement joins TRBV5-6 to TRBJ2-5; 7 bases match TRBD2. This CDR3 is 13 amino acids long. Germline assignment: CDR1 SGHDT and CDR2 YYEEEE. With V trimmed by 0 bases and J by 9 bases, 5 bases remained unmatched.

The rearrangement uses TRBV5-1 and TRBJ1-2; D remains unclear. With 1 base removed from V and 3 bases from J, the gap between germline ends came to 13 bases. The CDR3 has 15 residues. The V gene's germline CDR1 is SGHRS and CDR2 YFSETQ. The CDR3 is CASSLSSGLDYGYTF. CDR3 nucleotides: TGCGCCAGCAGCTTGTCCTCCGGCCTAGACTATGGCTACACCTTC.

This chain joins TRBV12-3 or TRBV12-4 and TRBJ2-7; 7 bases map to TRBD1. The CDR3 runs 16 residues. With V trimmed by 4 bases and J by 7 bases, 16 bases remained unmatched. The CDR3 DNA sequence: TGTGCCAGCAGTTACAGGGGCTTAAGGGATTCCAATGAGCAGTACTTC. This sequence encodes CASSYRGLRDSNEQYF.

The J gene is TRBJ1-6, the V gene TRBV28; tentative D call: TRBD1 (5 bases). Trimming stripped 3 bases from V and 5 bases from J, with 11 bases between. This CDR3 has 15 residues. The germline CDR1 and CDR2 sequences are MDHEN and SYDVKM. The CDR3 region is CASSFGIGDNSPLHF. CDR3 DNA sequence: TGTGCCAGCAGTTTTGGTATAGGGGATAATTCACCCCTCCACTTT.

The chain uses TRBV29-1 and TRBJ1-1; a possible D gene is TRBD1 (6 bases). V was clipped by 0 bases and J by 6 bases, with 14 bases between them. CDR3 length: 14 amino acids. Germline CDR1 SQVTM, CDR2 ANQGSEA. The chain's CDR3 is CSVEDRTGISEAFF. The CDR3 bases are TGCAGCGTTGAAGATCGTACAGGGATATCTGAAGCTTTCTTT.

The J gene is TRBJ2-3, the V gene TRBV4-2; 7 nucleotides agree with TRBD2. V trimming: 4 bases; J trimming: 4 bases; junction bases outside the gene matches: 14. Germline loops: CDR1 LGHNA, CDR2 YNFKEQ. The CDR3 runs 17 residues. The CDR3 here is CASSPPAVGGRSDTQYF. DNA of the CDR3: TGTGCCAGCAGCCCCCCCGCGGTTGGCGGGAGATCAGATACGCAGTATTTT.

The chain couples TRBV6-6 to TRBJ1-4; 7 bases line up with TRBD1. The CDR3 has 15 amino acids. Germline V lookup: CDR1 MNHNY, CDR2 SVGAGI (reference sequence). V lost 0 bases, J lost 8 bases, and 6 bases stayed unmatched. CDR3 loop: CASSYSWDRGEKLFF. The CDR3 nucleotides are TGTGCCAGCAGTTACTCTTGGGACAGAGGCGAAAAACTGTTTTTT.

This chain links TRBV4-1 with TRBJ2-3, with TRBD2 matching over 9 bases. The CDR3 length is 19 residues. J was trimmed by 3 bases and V by 1 base; bases with no gene match: 14. The V gene's germline CDR1 is MGHRA and CDR2 YSYEKL. CDR3 loop: CASSQGRVAGGPQTDTQYF. CDR3 sequence (DNA): TGCGCCAGCAGCCAAGGTAGGGTCGCGGGAGGGCCACAAACAGATACGCAGTATTTT.

There are many counts of this clonotype. This chain connects TRBV12-3 or TRBV12-4 to TRBJ2-4; weak D call: TRBD1 (5 bases). With 5 bases removed from V and 7 bases from J, the gap between germline ends came to 15 bases. The CDR3 extends over 14 amino acids. CDR3 nucleotides: TGTGCCAGCAGTCCCAGGCAGCAGGGCAACATTCAGTACTTC. The encoded protein is CASSPRQQGNIQYF.

This clonotype was found a few times. V usage is TRBV25-1 and J usage is TRBJ2-5, with D possibly being TRBD1 (6 bases). The germline V and J ends were trimmed by 3 bases and 11 bases, with 16 bases remaining between them. The CDR3 totals 13 residues. In germline, CDR1 is MGHDK, CDR2 SYGVNS. CDR3 coding DNA: TGTGCCAGCAGTGAGGCGTCAGGGGAAGAGCAGTACTTC. As protein: CASSEASGEEQYF.

To note about this clonotype: The junction does not match germline at one end; this may be a read error. The CDR3 region is CTSSNLRVGNQPQHF. CDR3 sequence (DNA): TGTACCAGCAGTAATCTCAGGGTCGGGAATCAGCCCCAGCATTTT. The chain combines TRBV27 with TRBJ1-5; D may be TRBD1 (5 bases). The CDR3 is 15 amino acids. From germline, CDR1 is MNHEY and CDR2 SMNVEV (reference sequence).